The sequence of this TCR beta chain was determined in a study of blood T cells in healthy people across ages. Next came a second PCR, run for about 7 to 12 cycles, which used a sample-barcoded 5' primer along with a J-beta primer mix. TCRdb independently ran MiXCR on the 5' RACE reads; one entry per CDR3 protein. This sample carries 850,000 or so distinct CDR3 sequences, under 30% of them seen once, and the ten largest clones take roughly 17%. This clonotype was counted ten times or more. Source material: blood. This receptor was identified in a woman of 80 years or more in good health.

The chain's CDR3 is CASSGQYRYGYTF. CDR3 DNA: TGTGCCAGCAGCGGACAGTATCGCTATGGCTACACCTTC. The V and J genes are TRBV14 and TRBJ1-2; D perhaps matches TRBD1 (6 bases). The ends were cut back, 5 bases at V and 4 bases at J, with 11 bases in the middle. Germline CDR1 and CDR2: SGHDN and FVKESK. The CDR3 runs 13 residues.